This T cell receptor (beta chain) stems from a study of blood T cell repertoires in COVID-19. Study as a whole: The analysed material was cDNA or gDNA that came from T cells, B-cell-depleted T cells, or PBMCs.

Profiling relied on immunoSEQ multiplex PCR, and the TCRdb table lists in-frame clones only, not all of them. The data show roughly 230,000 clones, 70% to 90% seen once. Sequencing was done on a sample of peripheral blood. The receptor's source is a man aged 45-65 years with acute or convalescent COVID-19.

The CDR3 protein is CASSPPAGGSPGELFF. The CDR3, as DNA: TGTGCCAGCTCACCACCAGCGGGGGGGTCCCCCGGGGAGCTGTTTTTT. This sequence joins TRBV18 and TRBJ2-2; TRBD2 aligns across 10 bases. CDR1 and CDR2 (germline): KGHSH, LQKENI. V shed 0 bases and J 6 bases; nucleotides not matched to a gene: 4. The length of the CDR3 is 16 residues. Using reference TRBV18 and TRBJ2-2 for the parts outside the CDR3, the full variable domain is NAGVMQNPRHLVRRRGQEARLRCSPMKGHSHVYWYRQLPEEGLKFMVYLQKENIIDESGMPKERFSAEFPKEGPSILRIQQVVRGDSAAYFCASSPPAGGSPGELFFGEGSRLTVL.